One and the same sample provided the 21 T cell receptor beta chains below, sequenced in a study of T-cell memory formation after mild COVID-19. TCRdb used MiXCR to reprocess the 5' RACE reads, holding one entry per CDR3 protein. The sample holds about 340,000 distinct CDR3 sequences, roughly an eighth seen once. The material sequenced was PBMCs or a T cell subset sorted from them (not recorded which). The origin of the receptors is a man in his late teens or twenties who had mild COVID-19 (a few samples of this study predate the infection). Cell type and time point are not known.

This clonotype has more than one count but fewer than ten. The rearrangement joins TRBV4-1 to TRBJ1-3; the D is unclear. The CDR3 covers 12 residues. Germline CDR1 is MGHRA and CDR2 is YSYEKL. With 4 bases removed from V and 4 bases from J, the gap between germline ends came to 5 bases. CDR3 region: CASSLIGNTIYF. CDR3 nucleotide sequence: TGCGCCAGCAGCCTGATCGGAAACACCATATATTTT.

This clonotype was detected only a few times. The CDR3: CSAQDRGWVQPQHF. CDR3 DNA: TGCAGTGCTCAGGACAGGGGATGGGTTCAGCCCCAGCATTTT. The chain joins TRBV20-1 to TRBJ1-5; 9 bases are shared with TRBD1. With V trimmed by 5 bases and J by 6 bases, 8 bases remained unmatched. This CDR3 has 14 residues. The germline gives CDR1 DFQATT, CDR2 SNEGSKA (reference sequence).

This clonotype was seen a few times. The V and J genes are TRBV6-2 or TRBV6-3 and TRBJ1-4; 9 bases line up with TRBD1. The CDR3 has 18 amino acids. Germline V gene data show CDR1 as MNHEY and CDR2 as SVGEGT. V shed 0 bases and J 7 bases; nucleotides not matched to a gene: 12. The CDR3 nucleotides read TGTGCCAGCAGTTACTCGCCGGGACAGGGTGACCCGAGTGAAAAACTGTTTTTT. Translating it yields CASSYSPGQGDPSEKLFF.

This clonotype has just a few counts. This chain joins TRBV6-6 and TRBJ2-5; maybe TRBD2 (5 bases). This CDR3 has 14 residues. Between the trimmed V and J ends, which lost 6 bases and 8 bases, there was a span of 19 bases. CDR1 MNHNY and CDR2 SVGAGI come from the germline V gene (reference sequence). CDR3 sequence reads: CASRGQEASGTQYF. The CDR3, as DNA: TGTGCCAGCAGAGGTCAGGAGGCCTCAGGAACCCAGTACTTC.

This clonotype was seen only a few times. The chain links TRBV15 to TRBJ2-3, with D perhaps matching TRBD2 (6 bases). From germline, CDR1 is LNHNV and CDR2 YYDKDF (reference sequence). This CDR3 has 16 amino acids. V was cut by 5 bases and J by 0 bases, with 15 bases left in between. The CDR3 sequence: CATSPGRRYSTDTQYF. In DNA form, the CDR3 reads TGTGCCACCAGCCCCGGGAGACGGTATAGCACAGATACGCAGTATTTT. Using reference TRBV15 and TRBJ2-3 for the parts outside the CDR3, the full variable domain is DAMVIQNPRYQVTQFGKPVTLSCSQTLNHNVMYWYQQKSSQAPKLLFHYYDKDFNNEADTPDNFQSRRPNTSFCFLDIRSPGLGDTAMYLCATSPGRRYSTDTQYFGPGTRLTVL.

The rearrangement joins TRBV4-3 to TRBJ2-1; possible D gene TRBD1, 5 bases. CDR3 length: 14 residues. V lost 3 bases and J 5 bases, leaving 11 bases between the germline ends. Germline CDR1 and CDR2: LGHNA and YSLEER. Written as DNA, the CDR3 is TGCGCCAGCAGCCAGGGCACAGGAAACAATGAGCAGTTCTTC. This encodes CASSQGTGNNEQFF.

This clonotype was seen repeatedly, ten times or more. The CDR3 DNA reads as TGCAGTGCCGCCGGGGGGCTGAGCACAGATACGCAGTATTTT. Protein: CSAAGGLSTDTQYF. The V call is TRBV20-1, the J call TRBJ2-3, with TRBD2 as a possible D gene (7 bases). CDR1 and CDR2 from the germline V gene are DFQATT and SNEGSKA (reference sequence). V lost 6 bases, J lost 0 bases, and 13 bases lay in between. This CDR3 has 14 amino acids.

This clonotype was seen more than once but under ten times. This chain joins TRBV10-3 and TRBJ2-3, with unresolved D. Germline V gives CDR1 ENHRY, CDR2 SYGVKD. This CDR3 contains 15 residues. Trimming removed 3 bases at V and 0 bases at J, with 10 bases between. The CDR3 protein is CAISDIGISTDTQYF. The DNA of the CDR3 is TGTGCCATCAGTGATATAGGGATTAGCACAGATACGCAGTATTTT.

This clonotype was observed a few times. Here the CDR3 reads CASGPGTGKSPLHF. The CDR3 DNA sequence: TGTGCCAGCGGCCCGGGGACAGGCAAATCACCCCTCCACTTT. The chain couples TRBV12-3 or TRBV12-4 to TRBJ1-6, with TRBD1 identical over 8 bases. The V gene end was trimmed by 8 bases and the J gene end by 10 bases; junction bases not matched to a gene: 10. The CDR3 has 14 residues.

In this sample, this clonotype turned up a few times. V and J are TRBV5-1 and TRBJ2-7, with D possibly TRBD1 on 6 matching bases. The ends were cut back, 3 bases at V and 6 bases at J, with 16 bases in the middle. In germline, CDR1 is SGHRS, CDR2 YFSETQ. The CDR3 consists of 14 residues. CDR3: CASSSQGTPAEQYF. CDR3 DNA: TGCGCCAGCAGCTCACAGGGTACCCCGGCCGAGCAGTACTTC.

This clonotype was detected ten times or more. The chain links TRBV3-2 to TRBJ2-1; the DNA was not used to check the table's D call, TRBD1. TRBV3-2 is a pseudogene. The CDR3 loop spans 16 amino acids. The CDR3 spells CASSHLPPLGYNEQFF. In DNA, the CDR3 is TGTGCCAGCAGCCACCTACCCCCTCTCGGGTACAATGAGCAGTTCTTC.

This clonotype has a handful of counts. The rearrangement links TRBV7-2 to TRBJ1-1, with no clear D. Trimming left V 6 bases short and J 5 bases short, with 13 bases between. The length of the CDR3 is 13 residues. Germline V gene data show CDR1 as SGHTA and CDR2 as FQGNSA. CDR3 loop: CASSDNVGTEAFF. CDR3 nucleotide sequence: TGTGCCAGCAGTGACAATGTCGGGACTGAAGCTTTCTTT.

The chain has TRBV29-1 and TRBJ1-2, with TRBD1 as a possible D gene (5 bases). The germline gives CDR1 SQVTM, CDR2 ANQGSEA. The CDR3 loop spans 13 amino acids. Trimming shortened V by 3 bases and J by 6 bases, and 14 bases separated the two germline ends. The CDR3 DNA reads as TGCAGCGTTGATGCAGGGAGTTCGGATGGCTACACCTTC. This translates into CSVDAGSSDGYTF.

This clonotype was seen more than once but under ten times. The rearrangement links TRBV3-1 to TRBJ2-3; tentatively, D is TRBD2 (5 bases). CDR1 is LGHDT and CDR2 is YNNKEL in the germline V gene (reference sequence). The CDR3 runs 16 residues. V dropped 4 bases and J dropped 2 bases, with 16 bases sitting between them. CDR3 loop: CASSPLAAGYTDTQYF. Here the CDR3 DNA reads TGTGCCAGCAGCCCTCTAGCCGCTGGGTACACAGATACGCAGTATTTT.

Points on this clonotype: A much larger clone lies a single base off, so this may be a read error. V usage is TRBV6-2 or TRBV6-3 and J usage is TRBJ1-1, with D uncertain. This CDR3 is 13 amino acids long. In germline, CDR1 is MNHEY, CDR2 SVGEGT. V was shortened by 5 bases and J by 8 bases, with 15 bases between the two germline ends. The CDR3: CASSDPYKEEAFF. The CDR3 DNA reads as TGTGCCAGCAGTGACCCCTACAAGGAGGAAGCTTTCTTT.

This clonotype was observed a handful of times. J is TRBJ2-1 and V is TRBV7-9, with 10 positions matching TRBD2. With 1 base clipped from V and 7 bases from J, the junction kept 7 bases outside the gene matches. Germline loops: CDR1 SEHNR, CDR2 FQNEAQ (reference sequence). This CDR3 region has 16 residues. Here the CDR3 DNA reads TGTGCCAGCAGCTTAGGGGCTAGCGGGAGTAGGAATGAGCAGTTCTTC. Its translation is CASSLGASGSRNEQFF. Based on the CDR3 plus reference TRBV7-9 and TRBJ2-1, the full variable domain is DTGVSQNPRHKITKRGQNVTFRCDPISEHNRLYWYRQTLGQGPEFLTYFQNEAQLEKSRLLSDRFSAERPKGSFSTLEIQRTEQGDSAMYLCASSLGASGSRNEQFFGPGTRLTVL.

This clonotype has a handful of counts. This chain's CDR3 is CASSQGPGRAGEQYF. The CDR3 coding sequence is TGCGCCAGCAGCCAAGGCCCTGGCAGGGCGGGCGAGCAGTACTTC. The chain employs TRBV4-3 and TRBJ2-7; D assignment may be TRBD1 or TRBD2 (5 bases each). This CDR3 contains 15 residues. The V end lost 1 base, the J end lost 6 bases, and 16 bases lay between the germline ends. Germline assignment: CDR1 LGHNA and CDR2 YSLEER.

This clonotype was found many times. This chain joins TRBV20-1 and TRBJ1-6, with TRBD1 identical over 7 bases. CDR1 and CDR2 from the germline V gene are DFQATT and SNEGSKA (reference sequence). The CDR3 totals 17 residues. Trimming took 0 bases from V and 1 from J; bases not matched to a gene: 6. CDR3 loop: CSARDWQGDSYNSPLHF. CDR3 nucleotide sequence: TGCAGTGCTAGAGATTGGCAGGGGGATTCCTATAATTCACCCCTCCACTTT.

This clonotype was found a few times. The chain joins TRBV29-1 to TRBJ2-5; TRBD2 agrees at 10 bases. This CDR3 spans 14 amino acids. J lost 5 bases, V lost 4 bases, and 7 bases had no gene match. CDR1 is SQVTM, CDR2 ANQGSEA, per germline. CDR3 nucleotide sequence: TGCAGCGTTGGGTCCGGTAGCGGGGGGGAGACCCAGTACTTC. Amino acids: CSVGSGSGGETQYF.

This clonotype has just a few counts. The genes are TRBV20-1 and TRBJ2-1; D remains ambiguous. The CDR3 covers 14 residues. Germline V gene sequence: CDR1 DFQATT, CDR2 SNEGSKA (reference sequence). Trimming stripped 4 bases from V and 0 bases from J, with 10 bases between. The CDR3 nucleotides are TGCAGTGCTAAGCGCAGGAGCTCCTACAATGAGCAGTTCTTC. This codes for CSAKRRSSYNEQFF.

This clonotype showed up many times. The chain joins TRBV12-3 or TRBV12-4 to TRBJ1-5, with D maybe TRBD1 (5 bases). V was clipped by 3 bases and J by 2 bases, with 8 bases between them. The CDR3 is 14 amino acids. The CDR3 nucleotides are TGTGCCAGCAGTTTGGGGGAAGGCAATCAGCCCCAGCATTTT. It yields the protein CASSLGEGNQPQHF.